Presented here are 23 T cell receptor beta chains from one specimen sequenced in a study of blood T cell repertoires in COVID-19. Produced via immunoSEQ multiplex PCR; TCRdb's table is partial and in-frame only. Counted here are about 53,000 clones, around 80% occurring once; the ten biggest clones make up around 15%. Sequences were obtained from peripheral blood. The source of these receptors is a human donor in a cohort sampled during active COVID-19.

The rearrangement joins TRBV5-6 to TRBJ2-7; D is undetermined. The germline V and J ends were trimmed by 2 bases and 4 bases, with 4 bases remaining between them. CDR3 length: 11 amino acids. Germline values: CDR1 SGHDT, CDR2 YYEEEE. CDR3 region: CASSFRYEQYF. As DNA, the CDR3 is TGTGCCAGCAGCTTCAGGTACGAGCAGTACTTC.

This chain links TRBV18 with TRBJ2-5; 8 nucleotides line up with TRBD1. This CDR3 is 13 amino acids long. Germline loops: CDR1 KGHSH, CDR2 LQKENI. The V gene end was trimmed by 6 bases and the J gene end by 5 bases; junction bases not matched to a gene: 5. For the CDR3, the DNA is TGTGCCAGCTCGCAGGGGGCGCGGGAGACCCAGTACTTC. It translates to CASSQGARETQYF. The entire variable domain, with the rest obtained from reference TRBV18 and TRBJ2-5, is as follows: NAGVMQNPRHLVRRRGQEARLRCSPMKGHSHVYWYRQLPEEGLKFMVYLQKENIIDESGMPKERFSAEFPKEGPSILRIQQVVRGDSAAYFCASSQGARETQYFGPGTRLLVL.

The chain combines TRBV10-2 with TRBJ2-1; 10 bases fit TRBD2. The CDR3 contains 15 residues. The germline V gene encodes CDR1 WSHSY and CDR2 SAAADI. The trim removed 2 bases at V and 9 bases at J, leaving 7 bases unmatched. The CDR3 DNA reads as TGCGCCAGCAGTGAGCCGGGACTAGCGTCCACTGAGCAGTTCTTC. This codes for CASSEPGLASTEQFF.

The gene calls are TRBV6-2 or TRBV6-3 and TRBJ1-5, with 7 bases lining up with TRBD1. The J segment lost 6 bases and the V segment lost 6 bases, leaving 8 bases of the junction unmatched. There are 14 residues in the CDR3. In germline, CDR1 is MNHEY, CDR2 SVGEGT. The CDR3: CASSQQGYGQPQHF. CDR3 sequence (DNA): TGTGCCAGCAGCCAACAGGGGTACGGTCAGCCCCAGCATTTT.

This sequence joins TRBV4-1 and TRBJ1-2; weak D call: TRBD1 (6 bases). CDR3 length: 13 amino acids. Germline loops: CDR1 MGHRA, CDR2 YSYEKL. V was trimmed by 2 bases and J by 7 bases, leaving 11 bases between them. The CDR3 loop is CASSQKQGSGYTF. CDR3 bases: TGCGCCAGCAGCCAAAAACAGGGCTCTGGCTACACCTTC.

This chain's CDR3 is CASSHRTATDTQYF. DNA of the CDR3: TGTGCCAGCAGCCACCGGACAGCAACAGATACGCAGTATTTT. The chain has TRBV16 and TRBJ2-3; D might be TRBD1 (6 bases). This CDR3 region has 14 residues. The V gene's germline CDR1 is KGHSY and CDR2 FQNENV. With 3 bases removed from V and 3 bases from J, the gap between germline ends came to 10 bases.

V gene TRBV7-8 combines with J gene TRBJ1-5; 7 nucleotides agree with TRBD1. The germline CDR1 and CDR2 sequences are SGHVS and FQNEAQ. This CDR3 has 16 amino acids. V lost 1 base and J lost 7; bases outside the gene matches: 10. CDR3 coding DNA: TGTGCCAGCAGCTTAGTAGCTAGACAGGGAAGGCAGCCCCAGCATTTT. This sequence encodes CASSLVARQGRQPQHF. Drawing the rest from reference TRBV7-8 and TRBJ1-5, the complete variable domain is GAGVSQSPRYKVAKRGQDVALRCDPISGHVSLFWYQQALGQGPEFLTYFQNEAQLDKSGLPSDRFFAERPEGSVSTLKIQRTQQEDSAVYLCASSLVARQGRQPQHFGDGTRLSIL.

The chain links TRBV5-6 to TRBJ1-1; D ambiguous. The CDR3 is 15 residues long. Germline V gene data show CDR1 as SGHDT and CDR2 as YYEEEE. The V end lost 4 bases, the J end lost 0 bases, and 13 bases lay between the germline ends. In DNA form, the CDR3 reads TGTGCCAGCAGCCCTCGGCTACTAATGAACACTGAAGCTTTCTTT. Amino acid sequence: CASSPRLLMNTEAFF.

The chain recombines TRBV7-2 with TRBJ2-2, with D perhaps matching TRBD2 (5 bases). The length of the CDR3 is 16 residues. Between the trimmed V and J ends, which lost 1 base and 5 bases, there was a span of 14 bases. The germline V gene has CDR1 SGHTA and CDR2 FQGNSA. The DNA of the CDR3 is TGTGCCAGCAGCTTAGACGCAGCGTCGGGGACCGGGGAGCTGTTTTTT. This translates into CASSLDAASGTGELFF.

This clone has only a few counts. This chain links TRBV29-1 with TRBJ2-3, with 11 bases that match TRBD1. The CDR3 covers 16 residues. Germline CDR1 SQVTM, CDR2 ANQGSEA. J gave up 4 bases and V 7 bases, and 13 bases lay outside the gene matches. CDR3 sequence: CSARTGGVELADTQYF. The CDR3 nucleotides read TGCAGCGCTAGGACAGGGGGCGTCGAATTAGCAGATACGCAGTATTTT.

This CDR3 reads CASRAGLGPQGETQYF. Written as DNA, the CDR3 is TGCGCCAGCAGAGCGGGACTCGGCCCCCAAGGCGAGACCCAGTACTTC. The rearrangement uses TRBV5-1 and TRBJ2-5, with 7 bases identical to TRBD2. Trimming cost V 5 bases and J 5 bases; bases outside gene matches: 15. Germline lookup yields CDR1 SGHRS and CDR2 YFSETQ. The CDR3 contains 16 residues.

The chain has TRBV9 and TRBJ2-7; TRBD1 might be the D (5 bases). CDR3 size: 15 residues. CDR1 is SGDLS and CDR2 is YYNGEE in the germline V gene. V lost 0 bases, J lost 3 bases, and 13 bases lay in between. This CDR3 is CASSVAVGALYEQYF. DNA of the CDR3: TGTGCCAGCAGCGTAGCGGTTGGGGCCCTCTACGAGCAGTACTTC.

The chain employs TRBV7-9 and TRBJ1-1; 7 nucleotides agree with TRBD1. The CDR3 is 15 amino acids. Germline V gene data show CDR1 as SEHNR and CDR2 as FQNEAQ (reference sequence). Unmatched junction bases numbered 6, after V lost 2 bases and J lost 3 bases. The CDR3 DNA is TGTGCCAGCAGCTTAAGACCTCAGGGGGACACTGAAGCTTTCTTT. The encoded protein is CASSLRPQGDTEAFF.

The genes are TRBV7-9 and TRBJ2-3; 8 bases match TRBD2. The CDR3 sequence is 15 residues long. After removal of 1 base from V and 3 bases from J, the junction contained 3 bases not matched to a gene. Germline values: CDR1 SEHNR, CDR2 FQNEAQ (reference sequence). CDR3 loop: CASSLDSGATDTQYF. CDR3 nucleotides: TGTGCCAGCAGCTTAGATAGCGGGGCGACAGATACGCAGTATTTT.

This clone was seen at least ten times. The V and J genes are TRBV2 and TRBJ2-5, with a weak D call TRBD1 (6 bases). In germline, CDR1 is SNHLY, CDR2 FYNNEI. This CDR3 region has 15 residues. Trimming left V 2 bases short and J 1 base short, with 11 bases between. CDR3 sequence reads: CASSESQGFQETQYF. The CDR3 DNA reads TGTGCCAGCAGTGAAAGCCAGGGGTTCCAAGAGACCCAGTACTTC.

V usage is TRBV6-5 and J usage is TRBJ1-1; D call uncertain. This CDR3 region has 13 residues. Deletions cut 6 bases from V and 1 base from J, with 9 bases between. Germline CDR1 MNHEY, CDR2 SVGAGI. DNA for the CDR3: TGTGCCAGCAGCTTGGGAGCGAACACTGAAGCTTTCTTT. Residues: CASSLGANTEAFF.

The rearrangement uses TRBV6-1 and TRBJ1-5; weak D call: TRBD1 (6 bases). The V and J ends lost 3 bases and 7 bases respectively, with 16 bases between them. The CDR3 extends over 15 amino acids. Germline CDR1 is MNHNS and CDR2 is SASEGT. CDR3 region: CASSDLLGGKQPQHF. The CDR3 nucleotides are TGTGCCAGCAGTGACCTCCTAGGGGGAAAACAGCCCCAGCATTTT.

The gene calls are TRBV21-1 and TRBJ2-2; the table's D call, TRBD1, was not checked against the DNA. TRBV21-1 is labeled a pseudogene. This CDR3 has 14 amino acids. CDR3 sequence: CASSKGGQGWELFF. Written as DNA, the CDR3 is TGTGCCAGCAGCAAAGGGGGCCAGGGGTGGGAGCTGTTTTTT.

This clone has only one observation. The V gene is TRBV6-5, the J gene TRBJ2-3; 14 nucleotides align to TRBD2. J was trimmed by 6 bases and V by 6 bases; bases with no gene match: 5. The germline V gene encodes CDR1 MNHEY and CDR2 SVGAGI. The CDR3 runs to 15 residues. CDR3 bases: TGTGCCAGCAGCGGACTAGCGGGGGGCAGGGATACGCAGTATTTT. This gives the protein CASSGLAGGRDTQYF.

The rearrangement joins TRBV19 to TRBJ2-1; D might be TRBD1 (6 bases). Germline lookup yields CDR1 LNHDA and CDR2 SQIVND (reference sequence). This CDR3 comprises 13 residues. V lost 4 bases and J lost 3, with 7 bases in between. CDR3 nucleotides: TGTGCCAGTAGTACAGGGGACTACAATGAGCAGTTCTTC. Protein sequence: CASSTGDYNEQFF.

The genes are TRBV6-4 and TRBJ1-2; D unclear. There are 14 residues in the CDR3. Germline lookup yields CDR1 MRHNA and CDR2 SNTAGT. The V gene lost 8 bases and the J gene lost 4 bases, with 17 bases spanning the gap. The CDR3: CASRPEGFGYGYTF. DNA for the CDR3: TGTGCCAGCCGCCCGGAGGGTTTTGGCTATGGCTACACCTTC.

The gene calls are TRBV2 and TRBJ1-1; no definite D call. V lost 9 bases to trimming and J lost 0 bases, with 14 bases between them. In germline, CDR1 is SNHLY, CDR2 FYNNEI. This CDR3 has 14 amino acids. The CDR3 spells CASTLSRLNTEAFF. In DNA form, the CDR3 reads TGTGCCAGTACCCTCAGCAGGCTGAACACTGAAGCTTTCTTT.

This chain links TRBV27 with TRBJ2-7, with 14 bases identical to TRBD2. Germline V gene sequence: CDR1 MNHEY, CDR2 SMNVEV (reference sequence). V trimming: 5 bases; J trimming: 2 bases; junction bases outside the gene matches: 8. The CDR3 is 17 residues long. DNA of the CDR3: TGTGCCAGCAGTACCGGGACTAGCGGGGGCCAACCCTACGAGCAGTACTTC. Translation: CASSTGTSGGQPYEQYF.